Below, 10 T cell receptor beta chains from the same sample are listed, as sequenced in a study of shared clonotypes between healthy human individuals. Produced via immunoSEQ multiplex PCR; TCRdb's table is partial and in-frame only. This sample has over 1.4 million clones, with around 95% found just once. Material for sequencing was naive CD4+ T cells sorted from blood. Subset in this sample: CD45RA+ positively selected. The receptors shown here come from a young man in good health.

The chain combines TRBV29-1 with TRBJ2-5, with 10 bases matching TRBD1. J lost 4 bases, V lost 4 bases, and 6 bases had no gene match. Germline V lookup: CDR1 SQVTM, CDR2 ANQGSEA. The CDR3 is made up of 14 amino acids. CDR3 nucleotides: TGCAGCGTTGCCCGGGACAGGGGAACAGAGACCCAGTACTTC. Its translation is CSVARDRGTETQYF.

The rearrangement links TRBV27 to TRBJ1-2; tentatively, D is TRBD1 (5 bases). V dropped 5 bases and J dropped 7 bases, with 26 bases sitting between them. Germline V gives CDR1 MNHEY, CDR2 SMNVEV (reference sequence). The CDR3 contains 17 residues. CDR3 protein: CASSPHILGRESGGYTF. The CDR3 coding sequence is TGTGCCAGCAGTCCGCACATCCTTGGCAGGGAAAGTGGTGGCTACACCTTC.

The V gene is TRBV28, the J gene TRBJ2-7; 7 nucleotides agree with TRBD1. Germline CDR1 and CDR2: MDHEN and SYDVKM. With 6 bases clipped from V and 3 bases from J, the junction kept 8 bases outside the gene matches. There are 14 residues in the CDR3. The CDR3 region has the DNA TGTGCCAGCAGCACCAGACAGGGAGACTACGAGCAGTACTTC. It codes for CASSTRQGDYEQYF. Full variable domain (remainder filled in from reference TRBV28 and TRBJ2-7): DVKVTQSSRYLVKRTGEKVFLECVQDMDHENMFWYRQDPGLGLRLIYFSYDVKMKEKGDIPEGYSVSREKKERFSLILESASTNQTSMYLCASSTRQGDYEQYFGPGTRLTVT.

The V call is TRBV29-1, the J call TRBJ1-1; no clear D gene. CDR1 is SQVTM and CDR2 is ANQGSEA in the germline V gene. This CDR3 is 11 amino acids long. The germline V and J ends were trimmed by 5 bases and 2 bases, with 6 bases remaining between them. As DNA, the CDR3 is TGCAGCGTTTACGTAAACACTGAAGCTTTCTTT. Protein: CSVYVNTEAFF. Using reference TRBV29-1 and TRBJ1-1 for the parts outside the CDR3, the full variable domain is SAVISQKPSRDICQRGTSLTIQCQVDSQVTMMFWYRQQPGQSLTLIATANQGSEATYESGFVIDKFPISRPNLTFSTLTVSNMSPEDSSIYLCSVYVNTEAFFGQGTRLTVV.

This chain connects TRBV9 to TRBJ2-1, with TRBD1 matching over 10 bases. The CDR3 loop spans 17 amino acids. Germline lookup yields CDR1 SGDLS and CDR2 YYNGEE. Germline trimming cut 3 bases from V and 5 bases from J; bases unmatched to any gene: 11. The CDR3 DNA follows: TGTGCCAGCAGCGACAGACAGGGGGCGCGTAGGAACAATGAGCAGTTCTTC. As protein: CASSDRQGARRNNEQFF.

The rearrangement links TRBV27 to TRBJ1-1; 9 nucleotides line up with TRBD1. Germline V CDR1 and CDR2: MNHEY, SMNVEV (reference sequence). Losses at the gene ends were 5 bases for V and 7 bases for J; bases not matched to a gene: 14. CDR3 length: 16 amino acids. The chain's CDR3 is CASSPARSGTGHEAFF. The CDR3 DNA follows: TGTGCCAGCAGTCCCGCGAGGTCCGGGACAGGGCATGAAGCTTTCTTT.

This chain uses TRBV10-3 with TRBJ2-3, with D tentatively TRBD1 or TRBD2 (5 bases each). Germline V gene lookup returns CDR1 ENHRY and CDR2 SYGVKD. CDR3 length: 18 amino acids. V was trimmed by 0 bases and J by 2 bases, leaving 18 bases between them. This CDR3 is CAISESVWTEGHTDTQYF. In DNA, the CDR3 is TGTGCCATCAGTGAGTCGGTATGGACTGAGGGGCACACAGATACGCAGTATTTT.

The V and J genes are TRBV5-6 and TRBJ2-7, with 8 bases matching TRBD2. After removal of 3 bases from V and 0 bases from J, the junction contained 5 bases not matched to a gene. This CDR3 has 15 amino acids. Germline V gives CDR1 SGHDT, CDR2 YYEEEE. CDR3 protein: CASSSRLATSYEQYF. The CDR3 DNA is TGTGCCAGCAGCTCCCGACTAGCGACCTCCTACGAGCAGTACTTC.

The V and J genes are TRBV2 and TRBJ2-7; D not certain. Germline V gene lookup returns CDR1 SNHLY and CDR2 FYNNEI. This CDR3 region has 13 residues. Trimming shortened V by 3 bases and J by 2 bases, and 8 bases separated the two germline ends. In DNA form, the CDR3 reads TGTGCCAGCAGTGAGACGGCCCCCTACGAGCAGTACTTC. This sequence encodes CASSETAPYEQYF.

The rearrangement uses TRBV4-1 and TRBJ2-3, with D hard to call. Germline CDR1 MGHRA, CDR2 YSYEKL. The germline V and J ends were trimmed by 1 base and 0 bases, with 11 bases remaining between them. This CDR3 has 16 amino acids. CDR3 amino acids: CASSQVITPSTDTQYF. In nucleotides, the CDR3 is TGCGCCAGCAGCCAAGTCATCACCCCTAGCACAGATACGCAGTATTTT.